Listed below are T cell receptor beta chains from one sample, sequenced in a study of control samples from healthy donors and cancer patients. The protocol was immunoSEQ multiplex PCR, while the TCRdb copy is restricted to in-frame clones and leaves out a portion. The sample includes 45,000 to 60,000 clones, over 70% seen only once; the top ten take over 9%. The sequenced sample was blood. All receptors come from a man aged 65 to 79 in good health. The CDR3 runs from the conserved cysteine through the conserved F or W. The D gene is left open where the match is weak. Only some rows state a clone size, as once, few, many or a class for expanded clones.

v_call	j_call	clone_size	d_call	cdr3_nt	cdr3_aa
TRBV2	TRBJ1-1	NA	TRBD1	TGTGCCAGCAGTTACCGGGACAGTAACACTGAAGCTTTCTTT	CASSYRDSNTEAFF
TRBV19	TRBJ2-1	NA	TRBD1	TGTGCCTCCTCCGCGCGGGACAGGGCCGACAATGAGCAGTTCTTC	CASSARDRADNEQFF
TRBV5-1	TRBJ1-1	NA	NA	TGCGCCAGCACCTTTTCGGGCCTCAACACTGAAGCTTTCTTT	CASTFSGLNTEAFF
TRBV30	TRBJ1-6	NA	NA	TGTGCCTGGAGTGTACGGTGGACCCCAAGGGATAATTCACCCCTCCACTTT	CAWSVRWTPRDNSPLHF
TRBV5-4	TRBJ1-1	NA	NA	TGTGCCAGCAGCAATCCAGACAGGAACACTGAAGCTTTCTTT	CASSNPDRNTEAFF
TRBV18	TRBJ2-1	once	NA	TGTGCCAGCTCACCACCCGGGGGGCTCGGCAATGAGCAGTTCTTC	CASSPPGGLGNEQFF
TRBV4-1	TRBJ2-1	NA	TRBD2	TGCGCCAGCAGCCATCCCGGACTAGCGGAGTACAATGAGCAGTTCTTC	CASSHPGLAEYNEQFF
TRBV18	TRBJ2-7	once	NA	TGTGCCAGCTCACCTACTGCCTACGAGCAGTACTTC	CASSPTAYEQYF
TRBV5-4	TRBJ2-3	NA	TRBD2	TGTGCCAGCAGCTTGCCTAGCGGGGCTGTGGATACGCAGTATTTT	CASSLPSGAVDTQYF
TRBV28	TRBJ1-4	NA	NA	TGTGCCAGCATTGACAGGATTGTTGCAACTAATGAAAAACTGTTTTTT	CASIDRIVATNEKLFF
TRBV4-1	TRBJ1-1	NA	NA	TGCGCCAGCAGCCAAGAAAGGCGACTGACGAAGAACACTGAAGCTTTCTTT	CASSQERRLTKNTEAFF
TRBV29-1	TRBJ2-7	NA	NA	TGCAGCCTTGTTGGGCAGGGTGGCCCCTACGAGCAGTACTTC	CSLVGQGGPYEQYF
TRBV28	TRBJ1-6	NA	NA	TGTGCCAGCAGTTCGACCCCCGTTTTTAGTTCACCCCTCCACTTT	CASSSTPVFSSPLHF
TRBV3-1/TRBV3-2	TRBJ1-4	once	TRBD1	TGTGCCAGCAGCCGGTCAGACAGGGAGAGAGAAAAACTGTTTTTT	CASSRSDREREKLFF
TRBV9	TRBJ2-3	NA	NA	TGTGCCAGCAGCGTACGGGGCGCGGATCCCACAGATACGCAGTATTTT	CASSVRGADPTDTQYF
TRBV7-2	TRBJ2-7	few	TRBD2	TGTGCCAGCAGATCTTCGGGAGGGAGCTACGAGCAGTACTTC	CASRSSGGSYEQYF
TRBV5-6	TRBJ1-2	medium-sized	NA	TGTGCCAGCAGCCCGCGGTCGGTGTGGAATGGCTACACCTTC	CASSPRSVWNGYTF
TRBV11-2	TRBJ1-1	few	NA	TGTGCCAGCAGCTCAAGTGTCTGGGGGTCCAGTCTGAACACTGAAGCTTTCTTT	CASSSSVWGSSLNTEAFF
TRBV5-6	TRBJ2-7	NA	NA	TGTGCCAGCAGCTTGGGATCGTGGGGCAGGCCCCCTTCTGGGCAGTACTTC	CASSLGSWGRPPSGQYF
TRBV19	TRBJ1-2	NA	TRBD1	TGTGCCAGTATCCCAAAACCGGGACAGGGGAGTTATGGCTACACCTTC	CASIPKPGQGSYGYTF
TRBV3-1/TRBV3-2	TRBJ2-5	NA	NA	TGTGCCAGCAGCCAAACGGGCGGGGAGACCCAGTACTTC	CASSQTGGETQYF
TRBV2	TRBJ2-7	NA	NA	TGTGCCAGCAGTCCTCCCGCCTACGAGCAGTACTTC	CASSPPAYEQYF
TRBV9	TRBJ1-1	NA	NA	TGTGCCAGCAGCGTAGAAGGTGGGACTGAAGCTTTCTTT	CASSVEGGTEAFF
TRBV5-1	TRBJ1-2	NA	TRBD1	TGCGCCAGCAGCTTGATCCCCGGACAGGGTGGTTCAGATGGCTACACCTTC	CASSLIPGQGGSDGYTF
TRBV9	TRBJ2-7	few	NA	TGTGCCAGCAGCCCTGGAGGGCCCTACGAGCAGTACTTC	CASSPGGPYEQYF
TRBV2	TRBJ2-7	NA	NA	TGTGCCAGCAGTGAAGTATTGAGCTCCTACGAGCAGTACTTC	CASSEVLSSYEQYF
TRBV30	TRBJ1-5	once	NA	TGTGCCTGGACCGACGGGGCTAGCAAGACCCAGCATTTT	CAWTDGASKTQHF
TRBV5-3	TRBJ2-5	NA	NA	TGTGCCAGAAGCTTGGTACAAGAGACCCAGTACTTC	CARSLVQETQYF
TRBV6-1	TRBJ2-7	NA	NA	TGTGCCAGCAGTGAAGATGGGGCAGCTCCTCAGTACTTC	CASSEDGAAPQYF
TRBV20-1	TRBJ2-7	NA	TRBD2	TGCAGTGCTAGTGGGACTAGAATCTACGAGCAGTACTTC	CSASGTRIYEQYF
TRBV28	TRBJ2-1	NA	TRBD2	TGTGCCAGCAACAAATATCCCCCGGGGGGCTCCTACAATGAGCAGTTCTTC	CASNKYPPGGSYNEQFF
TRBV29-1	TRBJ2-3	NA	NA	TGCAGCGCTATGACACGACTCAGCACAGATACGCAGTATTTT	CSAMTRLSTDTQYF
TRBV9	TRBJ1-2	few	TRBD1	TGTGCCAGCAGCCCCCAGGACAGGGCGGCCTATGGCTACACCTTC	CASSPQDRAAYGYTF
TRBV5-6	TRBJ2-7	few	NA	TGTGCCAGCAGCTCAGGGACCCGCTACGAGCAGTACTTC	CASSSGTRYEQYF
TRBV5-4	TRBJ1-1	NA	NA	TGTGCCAGCAGCTTAAATATGAACACTGAAGCTTTCTTT	CASSLNMNTEAFF
TRBV7-2	TRBJ2-5	NA	TRBD1	TGTGCCAGCACCTTAACAGGGGGCTTAGAGACCCAGTACTTC	CASTLTGGLETQYF
TRBV3-1/TRBV3-2	TRBJ2-7	NA	NA	TGTGCCAGCAGCCAAGATCTATTCGGACAGTTCACCTACGAGCAGTACTTC	CASSQDLFGQFTYEQYF
TRBV4-1	TRBJ1-1	few	NA	TGCGCCAGCAGCCTTTGGATCGGGTTCACTGAAGCTTTCTTT	CASSLWIGFTEAFF
TRBV5-1	TRBJ2-1	NA	TRBD2	TGCGCCAGCAGCGACCCGGGGGGAAACAATGAGCAGTTCTTC	CASSDPGGNNEQFF
TRBV6-1	TRBJ2-7	NA	NA	TGTGCCAGCAGTGAAGGGGCAGGTAGAAAATTCTACGAGCAGTACTTC	CASSEGAGRKFYEQYF
TRBV28	TRBJ1-6	few	NA	TGTGCCAGCAGTAGGACCGCGTATAATTCACCCCTCCACTTT	CASSRTAYNSPLHF
TRBV15	TRBJ1-2	medium-sized	NA	TGTGCCACCAGCAGAGATCTGTGGGACCTCGGCTACACCTTC	CATSRDLWDLGYTF
TRBV2	TRBJ2-1	NA	TRBD2	TGTGCCAGCAGTTCGGGACTAGCGGGAATCAATGAGCAGTTCTTC	CASSSGLAGINEQFF
TRBV5-1	TRBJ2-5	NA	NA	TGCGCCAGCAGCTCAGCCCGACTCTCCCAAGAGACCCAGTACTTC	CASSSARLSQETQYF
TRBV6-5	TRBJ2-7	NA	NA	TGTGCCAGCAGTTACTCGTACGGGGTTTCCTACGAGCAGTACTTC	CASSYSYGVSYEQYF